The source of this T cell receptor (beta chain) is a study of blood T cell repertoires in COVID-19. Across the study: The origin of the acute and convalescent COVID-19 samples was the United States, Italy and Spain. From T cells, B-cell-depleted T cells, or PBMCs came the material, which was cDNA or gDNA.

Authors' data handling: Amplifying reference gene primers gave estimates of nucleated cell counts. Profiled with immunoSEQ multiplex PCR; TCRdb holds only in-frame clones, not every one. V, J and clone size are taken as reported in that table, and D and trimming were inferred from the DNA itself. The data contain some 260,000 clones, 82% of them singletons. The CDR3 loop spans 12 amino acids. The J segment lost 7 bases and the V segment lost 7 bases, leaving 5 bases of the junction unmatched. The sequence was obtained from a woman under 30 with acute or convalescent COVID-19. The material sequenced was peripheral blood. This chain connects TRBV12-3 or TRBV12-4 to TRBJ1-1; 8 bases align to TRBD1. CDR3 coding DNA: TGTGCCAGCAAAATTGGACAGGGTGAAGCTTTCTTT. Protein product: CASKIGQGEAFF.